This entry features one T cell receptor beta chain sequence. These data belong to a study of T cells in Graves' hyperthyroidism and ophthalmopathy. Participants, patients aged 18 to 65, had newly diagnosed hyperthyroidism with a duration under 2 months. This CDR3 comprises 14 residues. V lost 2 bases to trimming and J lost 8 bases, with 16 bases between them. The V gene's germline CDR1 is SGHRS and CDR2 YFSETQ. There were TCR beta CDR3 regions amplified from RNA transcripts. In the first-round RT-PCR of the TCR CDR3, the HTBI primer set was used. In TCRdb, the multiplex PCR reads were re-called with MiXCR into one record per CDR3 protein. The sample lists nearly 750,000 distinct CDR3 sequences; approximately 40% were seen once.

The receptor was isolated from a woman in her 40s with Graves' hyperthyroidism. The V gene is TRBV5-1, the J gene TRBJ1-2, with D possibly being TRBD1 (5 bases). The specimen was blood. The CDR3: CASSFSRVFIGYTF. The CDR3 DNA reads TGCGCCAGCAGCTTTAGCAGGGTTTTTATCGGCTACACCTTC.